This passage covers 28 T cell receptor beta chains from one sample sequenced in a study of T cell responses to AZD1222 COVID-19 vaccine. Here immunoSEQ multiplex PCR was the method, and the copy in TCRdb shows in-frame clones only, minus some. The table records 95,000 to 100,000 clones, more than 85% of them present only once. The sequences come from peripheral blood, collected on day 0 of AZD1222 vaccination. The source is an adult in good health.

The V call is TRBV6-4, the J call TRBJ1-2, with D perhaps matching TRBD1 (5 bases). Trimming stripped 0 bases from V and 4 bases from J, with 12 bases between. The CDR3 runs to 15 residues. CDR1 MRHNA and CDR2 SNTAGT come from the germline V gene. The CDR3 protein is CASSDSPGMGYGYTF. In DNA, the CDR3 is TGTGCCAGCAGTGACTCGCCAGGGATGGGCTATGGCTACACCTTC.

The chain is built from TRBV7-2 and TRBJ1-2; the D gene is possibly TRBD1 (6 bases). CDR1 and CDR2 from the germline V gene are SGHTA and FQGNSA. CDR3 length equals 15 residues. V shed 1 base and J shed 4 bases, with 13 bases lying between them. The CDR3 DNA follows: TGTGCCAGCAGCTTAGGAGGGGGATCGAGCTATGGCTACACCTTC. Amino acids: CASSLGGGSSYGYTF.

The chain has TRBV29-1 and TRBJ1-2; 7 bases match TRBD1. The V gene's germline CDR1 is SQVTM and CDR2 ANQGSEA. Trimming removed 5 bases from V and 3 bases from J; junction bases left unmatched: 6. CDR3 length: 13 amino acids. CDR3 sequence: CSVSAGTDYGYTF. CDR3 DNA sequence: TGCAGCGTTTCTGCCGGGACAGACTATGGCTACACCTTC.

This chain connects TRBV9 to TRBJ1-5; the D is unclear. The V end lost 2 bases, the J end lost 0 bases, and 9 bases lay between the germline ends. The V gene's germline CDR1 is SGDLS and CDR2 YYNGEE. The CDR3 is made up of 15 amino acids. The CDR3 DNA reads TGTGCCAGCAGCGTGGGAGGTCATAGCAATCAGCCCCAGCATTTT. Its protein is CASSVGGHSNQPQHF.

This chain uses TRBV18 with TRBJ1-1; no firm D call. Per germline, CDR1 KGHSH and CDR2 LQKENI. Trimming removed 3 bases at V and 0 bases at J, with 14 bases between. The CDR3 runs to 16 residues. CDR3 sequence: CASSPLVGPLNTEAFF. CDR3 nucleotide sequence: TGTGCCAGCTCACCCCTAGTAGGACCGCTGAACACTGAAGCTTTCTTT.

The V gene is TRBV18, the J gene TRBJ2-7; 10 bases agree with TRBD2. This CDR3 has 14 residues. Germline loops: CDR1 KGHSH, CDR2 LQKENI. Trimming cost V 0 bases and J 8 bases; bases outside gene matches: 4. The CDR3: CASSPPLSGGQQYF. The CDR3 bases are TGTGCCAGCTCACCACCCCTTAGCGGGGGGCAGCAGTACTTC. Using reference TRBV18 and TRBJ2-7 for the parts outside the CDR3, the full variable domain is NAGVMQNPRHLVRRRGQEARLRCSPMKGHSHVYWYRQLPEEGLKFMVYLQKENIIDESGMPKERFSAEFPKEGPSILRIQQVVRGDSAAYFCASSPPLSGGQQYFGPGTRLTVT.

The chain has TRBV6-4 and TRBJ1-2, with D possibly matching TRBD1 (5 bases). Trimming removed 0 bases at V and 8 bases at J, with 22 bases between. Per germline, CDR1 MRHNA and CDR2 SNTAGT. The CDR3 is 17 amino acids. For the CDR3, the DNA is TGTGCCAGCAGTGACTCGGGGTACTTGTCGGGGCCGGCGGGCTACACCTTC. This translates into CASSDSGYLSGPAGYTF.

This clone was detected a few times. The rearrangement joins TRBV6-1 to TRBJ2-6, with no clear D. V was cut by 2 bases and J by 1 base, with 6 bases left in between. The CDR3 totals 15 residues. The germline gives CDR1 MNHNS, CDR2 SASEGT. The CDR3 spells CASSESSSGANVLTF. CDR3 bases: TGTGCCAGCAGTGAAAGTTCTTCTGGGGCCAACGTCCTGACTTTC.

This sequence joins TRBV6-1 and TRBJ2-3; TRBD2 agrees at 7 bases. V was clipped by 2 bases and J by 0 bases; unmatched bases: 14. Germline CDR1 MNHNS, CDR2 SASEGT. This CDR3 is 19 amino acids long. The CDR3 reads CASSEIFAIAGASTDTQYF. The CDR3 bases are TGTGCCAGCAGTGAAATATTCGCGATAGCGGGTGCTAGCACAGATACGCAGTATTTT.

The chain carries TRBV9 and TRBJ1-1, with TRBD1 as a possible D gene (5 bases). The germline gives CDR1 SGDLS, CDR2 YYNGEE. V lost 1 base to trimming and J lost 0 bases, with 13 bases between them. This CDR3 is built from 16 residues. CDR3 sequence: CASSVILTGLNTEAFF. CDR3 sequence (DNA): TGTGCCAGCAGCGTAATACTCACAGGATTGAACACTGAAGCTTTCTTT.

The V gene is TRBV19, the J gene TRBJ1-2, with D unclear. V was shortened by 7 bases and J by 0 bases, with 9 bases between the two germline ends. Germline CDR1 and CDR2: LNHDA and SQIVND (reference sequence). The CDR3 sequence is 13 residues long. The CDR3 DNA reads TGTGCCAGTACTCGTAACACTAACTATGGCTACACCTTC. It is translated as CASTRNTNYGYTF.

This chain joins TRBV6-4 and TRBJ2-3; D gene ambiguous. Between the trimmed V and J ends, which lost 5 bases and 2 bases, there was a span of 11 bases. Germline V gives CDR1 MRHNA, CDR2 SNTAGT. CDR3 length equals 14 residues. CDR3 nucleotides: TGTGCCAGCAGTCCGGGCACAAACACAGATACGCAGTATTTT. Protein sequence: CASSPGTNTDTQYF.

The V and J genes are TRBV3-1 (or the pseudogene TRBV3-2) and TRBJ1-3, with D uncertain. Germline V gives CDR1 LGHDT, CDR2 YNNKEL (reference sequence). The CDR3 consists of 15 residues. Between the trimmed V and J ends, which lost 2 bases and 4 bases, there was a span of 12 bases. CDR3 DNA: TGTGCCAGCAGCCAACGGTCGGGCTCCGGAAACACCATATATTTT. This translates into CASSQRSGSGNTIYF.

J is TRBJ2-3 and V is TRBV3-1 (or the pseudogene TRBV3-2); TRBD2 matches at 14 bases. J lost 2 bases, V lost 4 bases, and 8 bases had no gene match. CDR3 length: 18 residues. The germline CDR1 and CDR2 sequences are LGHDT and YNNKEL (reference sequence). The CDR3 bases are TGTGCCAGCAGCCTCCGGACTAGCGGGAGGTTTACCACAGATACGCAGTATTTT. Translating it yields CASSLRTSGRFTTDTQYF.

The CDR3 here is CASSYAAGSGGSPLHF. The CDR3 bases are TGTGCCAGCAGCTACGCTGCAGGGTCGGGGGGTTCACCCCTCCACTTT. The chain couples TRBV28 to TRBJ1-6, with D maybe TRBD1 (5 bases). CDR1 MDHEN and CDR2 SYDVKM come from the germline V gene. The CDR3 sequence is 16 residues long. Trimming pared 6 bases from V and 9 bases from J, leaving 21 bases between.

The V call is TRBV19, the J call TRBJ2-7, with 12 bases that match TRBD2. After removal of 5 bases from V and 4 bases from J, the junction contained 12 bases not matched to a gene. The CDR3 extends over 17 amino acids. Germline V gene sequence: CDR1 LNHDA, CDR2 SQIVND (reference sequence). CDR3 amino acids: CASSLRLAGEGSYEQYF. The CDR3 nucleotides are TGTGCCAGTAGTCTCAGACTAGCGGGAGAAGGTTCATACGAGCAGTACTTC.

This clone was recorded once. V and J are TRBV7-2 and TRBJ2-2; 14 positions agree with TRBD2. Germline CDR1 reads SGHTA; CDR2 reads FQGNSA. This CDR3 contains 16 residues. V gave up 4 bases and J gave up 5 bases; unmatched junction bases: 3. CDR3 amino acids: CASSWGLAGDTGELFF. Here the CDR3 DNA reads TGTGCCAGCAGCTGGGGACTAGCGGGAGATACCGGGGAGCTGTTTTTT.

V usage is TRBV28 and J usage is TRBJ1-2; 7 positions match TRBD1. Germline CDR1 MDHEN, CDR2 SYDVKM. V gave up 5 bases and J gave up 8 bases; unmatched junction bases: 5. The CDR3 contains 12 residues. This chain's CDR3 is CASSATGRGYTF. In DNA form, the CDR3 reads TGTGCCAGCAGTGCGACAGGGCGCGGCTACACCTTC.

The rearrangement uses TRBV3-1 (or the pseudogene TRBV3-2) and TRBJ2-1; TRBD2 is a possible D gene (6 bases). The CDR3 has 15 amino acids. Germline V gives CDR1 LGHDT, CDR2 YNNKEL (reference sequence). Trimming pared 4 bases from V and 9 bases from J, leaving 19 bases between. CDR3 sequence (DNA): TGTGCCAGCAGCCGCTTGAGTGGGGGAGGAGGTGAGCAGTTCTTC. Translating it yields CASSRLSGGGGEQFF.

The chain has TRBV25-1 and TRBJ1-2, with a weak D call TRBD1 (6 bases). Deletions cut 5 bases from V and 4 bases from J, with 17 bases between. This CDR3 comprises 15 residues. Germline V gives CDR1 MGHDK, CDR2 SYGVNS. CDR3 bases: TGTGCCAGCAGTCCGGGAATCGGCAGGGGCTATGGCTACACCTTC. As protein: CASSPGIGRGYGYTF.

The J gene is TRBJ1-1, the V gene TRBV28; D not certain. Germline loops: CDR1 MDHEN, CDR2 SYDVKM. There are 13 residues in the CDR3. Trimming took 7 bases from V and 0 from J, leaving 9 bases between them. The CDR3 bases are TGTGCCAGCACCCGTCAAGTGAACACTGAAGCTTTCTTT. Translating it yields CASTRQVNTEAFF.

This rearrangement joins TRBV5-1 to TRBJ1-2; D perhaps matches TRBD1 (5 bases). CDR1 and CDR2 from the germline V gene are SGHRS and YFSETQ. CDR3 size: 14 residues. Trimming pared 6 bases from V and 7 bases from J, leaving 19 bases between. The CDR3 nucleotides read TGCGCCAGCAAATGGGACGGCGACCCCTTTGGCTACACCTTC. It is translated as CASKWDGDPFGYTF.

This rearrangement joins TRBV2 to TRBJ2-2; 7 bases are a match to TRBD2. V was pared by 2 bases and J by 3 bases, with 6 bases of the junction left unmatched. Looked up from germline, CDR1 is SNHLY and CDR2 is FYNNEI. CDR3 length: 16 amino acids. CDR3 bases: TGTGCCAGCAGTGAACGGACTAGAGGAGACACCGGGGAGCTGTTTTTT. Its translation: CASSERTRGDTGELFF.

The V and J genes are TRBV7-6 and TRBJ2-3, with 7 bases lining up with TRBD1. This CDR3 is 18 amino acids long. Germline V gene data show CDR1 as SGHVS and CDR2 as FNYEAQ. The J segment lost 6 bases and the V segment lost 4 bases, leaving 19 bases of the junction unmatched. This chain's CDR3 is CASSSTGQLNIGTDTQYF. The CDR3 region has the DNA TGTGCCAGCAGCTCCACGGGACAGTTAAATATTGGAACCGATACGCAGTATTTT.

V gene TRBV5-1 combines with J gene TRBJ1-4; D is perhaps TRBD1 (6 bases). The CDR3 has 14 amino acids. Germline V gene sequence: CDR1 SGHRS, CDR2 YFSETQ. With 3 bases removed from V and 5 bases from J, the gap between germline ends came to 11 bases. CDR3 bases: TGCGCCAGCAGCTATGGGGGCAGAAATGAAAAACTGTTTTTT. Translated, it gives CASSYGGRNEKLFF.

J is TRBJ1-2 and V is TRBV29-1, with a tentative D call TRBD1 (6 bases). Deletions cut 5 bases from V and 2 bases from J, with 15 bases between. The CDR3 runs to 14 residues. Per the germline V gene, CDR1 is SQVTM and CDR2 is ANQGSEA. This CDR3 is CSVRLEGGNYGYTF. The CDR3 DNA sequence: TGCAGCGTTCGTTTAGAGGGGGGGAACTATGGCTACACCTTC.

The chain carries TRBV28 and TRBJ1-2; D is uncertain. The CDR3 is 12 residues long. Germline lookup yields CDR1 MDHEN and CDR2 SYDVKM. Trimming cost V 4 bases and J 2 bases, with 5 bases left between them. Here the CDR3 reads CASSYLNYGYTF. DNA for the CDR3: TGTGCCAGCAGTTATCTGAACTATGGCTACACCTTC.

The V and J genes are TRBV28 and TRBJ1-1, with a possible D match to TRBD1 (6 bases). The CDR3 runs to 15 residues. V gave up 4 bases and J gave up 1 base, with 13 bases separating them. Germline CDR1 and CDR2: MDHEN and SYDVKM. The CDR3 coding sequence is TGTGCCAGCAGTTACGGGGGGCCGTCGAACACTGAAGCTTTCTTT. Amino acid sequence: CASSYGGPSNTEAFF.